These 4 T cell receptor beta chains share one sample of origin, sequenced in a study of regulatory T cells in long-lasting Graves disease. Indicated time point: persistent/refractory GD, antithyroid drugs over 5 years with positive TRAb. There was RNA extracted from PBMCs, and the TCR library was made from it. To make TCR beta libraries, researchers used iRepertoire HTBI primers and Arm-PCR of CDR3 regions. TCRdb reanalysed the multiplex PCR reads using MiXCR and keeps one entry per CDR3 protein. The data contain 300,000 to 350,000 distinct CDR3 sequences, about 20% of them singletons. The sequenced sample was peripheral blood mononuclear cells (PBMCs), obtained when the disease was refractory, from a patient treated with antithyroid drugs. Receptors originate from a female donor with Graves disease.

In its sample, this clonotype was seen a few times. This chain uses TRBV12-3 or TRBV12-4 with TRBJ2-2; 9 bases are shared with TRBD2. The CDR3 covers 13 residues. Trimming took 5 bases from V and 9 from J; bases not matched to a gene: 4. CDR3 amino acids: CASSVSGSRELFF. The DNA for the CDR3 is TGTGCCAGCAGTGTTAGCGGGAGTCGGGAGCTGTTTTTT.

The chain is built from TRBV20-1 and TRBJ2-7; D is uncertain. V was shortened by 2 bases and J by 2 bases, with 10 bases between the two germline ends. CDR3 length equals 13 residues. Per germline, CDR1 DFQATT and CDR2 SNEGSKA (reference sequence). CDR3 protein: CSARPFDPYEQYF. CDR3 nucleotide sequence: TGCAGTGCTAGACCCTTCGACCCCTACGAGCAGTACTTC.

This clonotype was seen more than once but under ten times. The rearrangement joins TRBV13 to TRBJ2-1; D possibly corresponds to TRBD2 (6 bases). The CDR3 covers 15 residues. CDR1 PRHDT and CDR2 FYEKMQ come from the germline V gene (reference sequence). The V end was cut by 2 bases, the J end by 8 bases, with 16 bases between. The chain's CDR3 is CASSLSPSGGDEQFF. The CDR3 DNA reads TGTGCCAGCAGCTTATCACCTAGTGGAGGGGATGAGCAGTTCTTC.

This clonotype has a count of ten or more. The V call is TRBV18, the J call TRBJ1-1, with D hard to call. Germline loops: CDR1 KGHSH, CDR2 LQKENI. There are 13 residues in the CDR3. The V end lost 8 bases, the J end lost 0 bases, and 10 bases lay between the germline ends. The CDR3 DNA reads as TGTGCCAGCAGCCCCGGATTGAACACTGAAGCTTTCTTT. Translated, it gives CASSPGLNTEAFF. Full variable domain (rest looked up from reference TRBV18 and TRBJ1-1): NAGVMQNPRHLVRRRGQEARLRCSPMKGHSHVYWYRQLPEEGLKFMVYLQKENIIDESGMPKERFSAEFPKEGPSILRIQQVVRGDSAAYFCASSPGLNTEAFFGQGTRLTVV.